Given below is one TCR beta chain in context. Its antigen is as yet unknown. The germline V gene encodes CDR1 MNHNS and CDR2 SASEGT. There are 15 residues in the CDR3. Trimming removed 1 base at V and 6 bases at J, with 13 bases between. Method: immunoSEQ multiplex PCR; TCRdb's copy keeps in-frame clones and lacks some. The repertoire holds some 69,000 clones, with roughly 74% as singletons. Prior to sequencing, the ViraFEST assay stimulated PBMC with viral peptide pools, which expanded the antigen-specific CD4+ T cells. Subsequent to a culture period of about ten days, CD4+ T cells were isolated. Vaccine recipients, nucleocapsid antibody negative, had no prior SARS-CoV-2 infection. The data are from a study of vaccination effects on CD4 cells after COVID-19. Study-wide context: Each participant was administered two doses of either the BNT162b2 or the mRNA-1273 vaccine. Points from the study as a whole: Marked clonal contraction was seen late after vaccination (in both infection- and vaccine-induced clones). Only a few convalescent patients and no early post-infection timepoints featured in the study. Only 1 of 255 vaccine-induced clones from healthy vaccinees cross-reacted with common cold coronaviruses.

The sequenced sample was CD4+ T cells from PBMCs cultured with HCoV-NL63 spike peptides, obtained before COVID-19 vaccination. The chain combines TRBV6-1 with TRBJ1-5, with D possibly TRBD1 on 5 matching bases. The receptor comes from a human donor who received a COVID-19 vaccine. CDR3 DNA: TGTGCCAGCAGTGAAGGAGCGGGAGGGGCTCAGCCCCAGCATTTT. Protein: CASSEGAGGAQPQHF.